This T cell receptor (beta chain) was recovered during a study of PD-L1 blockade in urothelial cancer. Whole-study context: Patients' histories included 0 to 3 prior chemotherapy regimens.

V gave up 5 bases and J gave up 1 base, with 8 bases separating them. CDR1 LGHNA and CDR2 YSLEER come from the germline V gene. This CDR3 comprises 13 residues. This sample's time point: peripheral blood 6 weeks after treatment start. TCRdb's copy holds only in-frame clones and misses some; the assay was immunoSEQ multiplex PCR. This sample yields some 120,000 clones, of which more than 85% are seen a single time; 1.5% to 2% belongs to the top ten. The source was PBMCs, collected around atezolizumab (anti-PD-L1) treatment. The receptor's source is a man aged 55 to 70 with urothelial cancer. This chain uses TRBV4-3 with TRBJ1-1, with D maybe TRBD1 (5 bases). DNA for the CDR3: TGCGCCAGCAGCTTTAGGGGGAACACTGAAGCTTTCTTT. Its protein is CASSFRGNTEAFF.